The source of this TCR beta chain is a study of radiation and T cells in renal cell carcinoma. Germline V gives CDR1 SGHVS, CDR2 FQNEAQ. V shed 5 bases, J shed 4 bases, and the junction held 7 bases outside the gene matches. This CDR3 spans 14 amino acids. Some clones are missing from TCRdb's copy, which holds only in-frame ones; the method was immunoSEQ multiplex PCR. The table lists about 130,000 clones, about 81% of them singletons, with 5.8% in the top ten. Time point: blood 2 weeks post-SBRT. Treatment: 15 Gy SBRT to primary tumor, nephrectomy 4 weeks later. Blood was sampled at baseline, 2 weeks and 4 weeks after SBRT. Findings and caveats of the study: From baseline, blood top tumor clonotypes peaked at 2 weeks post-radiation.

Turning to this clone: The antigen is undetermined.

This receptor was taken from a man between 45 and 60 years old with renal cell carcinoma. V and J are TRBV7-8 and TRBJ1-2, with 7 bases that match TRBD1. The sequencing used blood, collected from a patient whose treatment included radiotherapy and nephrectomy. The CDR3 sequence is CASSTKQGIYGYTF. The CDR3 nucleotides read TGTGCCAGCAGCACCAAACAGGGGATCTATGGCTACACCTTC.